This TCR beta chain was sequenced in a study of T-cell reconstitution after alpha-beta-depleted transplantation in children. Study results and caveats: Expanded clones from the graft, numbering several hundred, reportedly supplied alpha-beta T cells about two months after transplant. Some patients showed high day-60 TCRbeta diversity, which derived from surviving recipient T cells and thymic progenitors.

The ends were cut back, 10 bases at V and 4 bases at J, with 16 bases in the middle. The CDR3 consists of 13 residues. The table lists this clonotype with many counts. Its antigen is not known. The authors prepared the TCRbeta library with unique molecular identifiers. TCRdb reanalysed the PCR reads using MiXCR and keeps one entry per CDR3 protein. The sample has around 72,000 distinct CDR3 sequences; 4.9% are singletons. The chain recombines TRBV12-3 or TRBV12-4 with TRBJ1-2; D is ambiguous. The sequences come from PBMCs, mostly from graft donor cells, collected 180 days after TCRalphabeta/CD19-depleted stem cell transplant. This TCR was recovered from a boy under two years old who had a stem cell transplant for acute myeloid leukemia, so the T cells may come from the graft donor. This CDR3 is CATSYPGPYGYTF. CDR3 DNA sequence: TGTGCCACCTCCTATCCCGGTCCCTATGGCTACACCTTC.